A single TCR beta chain is shown here with its context. Original methodology: Estimation of nucleated cell counts relied on the amplification of reference gene primers. The table came from immunoSEQ multiplex PCR; TCRdb's copy has only in-frame clones and leaves some out. V and J calls and clone size follow that table, whereas D and trimming were derived from the DNA. The table has about 380,000 clones, around 90% seen once. This entry is derived from a study of blood T cell repertoires in COVID-19. At the level of the study: The study drew acute and convalescent COVID-19 samples from the United States, Italy and Spain.

Germline V CDR1 and CDR2: SNHLY, FYNNEI. The junction had 7 bases not matched to a gene; V was cut back by 6 bases and J by 1 base. The CDR3 spans 15 residues. The clonotype originates from a man between 18 and 29 years old with active or convalescent COVID-19. J is TRBJ2-7 and V is TRBV2; 9 bases line up with TRBD2. Sequencing used peripheral blood. Here the CDR3 DNA reads TGTGCCAGCAGGAGGGTAGCGGGAGTTTCCTACGAGCAGTACTTC. Translated: CASRRVAGVSYEQYF.